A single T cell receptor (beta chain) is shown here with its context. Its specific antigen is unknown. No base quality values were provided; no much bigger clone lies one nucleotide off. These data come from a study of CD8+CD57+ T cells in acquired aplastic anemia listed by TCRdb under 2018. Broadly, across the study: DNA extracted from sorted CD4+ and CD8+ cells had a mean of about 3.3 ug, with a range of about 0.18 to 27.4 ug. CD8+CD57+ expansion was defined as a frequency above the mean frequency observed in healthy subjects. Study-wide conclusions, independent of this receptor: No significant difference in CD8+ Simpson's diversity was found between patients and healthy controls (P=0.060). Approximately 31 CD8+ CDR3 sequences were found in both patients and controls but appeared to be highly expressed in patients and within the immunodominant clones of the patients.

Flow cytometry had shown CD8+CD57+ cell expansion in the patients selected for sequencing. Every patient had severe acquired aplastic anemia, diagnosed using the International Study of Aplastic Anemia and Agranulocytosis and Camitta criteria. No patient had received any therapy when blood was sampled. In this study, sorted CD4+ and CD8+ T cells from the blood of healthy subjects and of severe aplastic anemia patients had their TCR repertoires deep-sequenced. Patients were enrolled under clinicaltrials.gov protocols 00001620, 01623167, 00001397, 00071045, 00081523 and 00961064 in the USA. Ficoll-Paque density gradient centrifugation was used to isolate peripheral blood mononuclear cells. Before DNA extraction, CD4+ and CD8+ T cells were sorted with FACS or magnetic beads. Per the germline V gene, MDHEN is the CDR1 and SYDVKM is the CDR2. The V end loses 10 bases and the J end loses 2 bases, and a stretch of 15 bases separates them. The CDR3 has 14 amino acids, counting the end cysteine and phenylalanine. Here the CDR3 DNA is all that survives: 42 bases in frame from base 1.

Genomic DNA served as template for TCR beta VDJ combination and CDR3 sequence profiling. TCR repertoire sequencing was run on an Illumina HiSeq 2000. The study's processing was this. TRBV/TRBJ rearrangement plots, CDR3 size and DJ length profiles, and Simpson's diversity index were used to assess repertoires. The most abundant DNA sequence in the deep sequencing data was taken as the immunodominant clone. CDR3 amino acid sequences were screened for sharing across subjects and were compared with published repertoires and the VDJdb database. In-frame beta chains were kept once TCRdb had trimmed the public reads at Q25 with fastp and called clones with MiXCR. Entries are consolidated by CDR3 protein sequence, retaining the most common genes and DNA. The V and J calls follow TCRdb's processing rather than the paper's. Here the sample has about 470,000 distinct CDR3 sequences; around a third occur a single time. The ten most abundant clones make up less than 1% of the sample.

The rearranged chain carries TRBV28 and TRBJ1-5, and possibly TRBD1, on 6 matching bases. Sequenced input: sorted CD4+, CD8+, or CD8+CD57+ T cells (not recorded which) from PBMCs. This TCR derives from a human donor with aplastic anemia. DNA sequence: TGTGCCACCCGAACAGGGAGTGGCAATCAGCCCCAGCATTTT. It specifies CATRTGSGNQPQHF.